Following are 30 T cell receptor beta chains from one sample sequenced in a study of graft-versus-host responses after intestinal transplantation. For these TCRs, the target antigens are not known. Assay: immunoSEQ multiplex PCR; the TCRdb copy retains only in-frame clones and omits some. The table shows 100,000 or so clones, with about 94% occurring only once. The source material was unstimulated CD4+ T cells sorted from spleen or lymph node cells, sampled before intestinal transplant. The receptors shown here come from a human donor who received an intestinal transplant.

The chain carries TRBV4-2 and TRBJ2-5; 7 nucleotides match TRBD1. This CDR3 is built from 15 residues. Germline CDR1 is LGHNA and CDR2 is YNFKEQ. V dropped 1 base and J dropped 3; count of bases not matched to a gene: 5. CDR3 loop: CASSQGFGTEETQYF. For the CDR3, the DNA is TGTGCCAGCAGCCAAGGTTTCGGGACAGAAGAGACCCAGTACTTC.

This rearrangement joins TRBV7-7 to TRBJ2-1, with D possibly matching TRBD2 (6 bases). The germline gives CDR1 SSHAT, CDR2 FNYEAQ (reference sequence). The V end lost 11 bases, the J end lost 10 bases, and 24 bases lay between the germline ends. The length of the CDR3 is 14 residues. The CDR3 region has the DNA TGTGCCTCGACCGGGACCGTTCTCCTAGCGGAGCAGTTCTTC. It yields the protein CASTGTVLLAEQFF.

As DNA, the CDR3 is TGTGCCACCAGCAGAGAGCAACTAGCAGGCGATGAGCAGTTCTTC. It translates to CATSREQLAGDEQFF. The chain carries TRBV15 and TRBJ2-1, with a tentative D call TRBD2 (6 bases). Germline lookup yields CDR1 LNHNV and CDR2 YYDKDF (reference sequence). V was trimmed by 0 bases and J by 8 bases, leaving 14 bases between them. The CDR3 runs 15 residues. The full variable domain, completed using reference TRBV15 and TRBJ2-1, is DAMVIQNPRYQVTQFGKPVTLSCSQTLNHNVMYWYQQKSSQAPKLLFHYYDKDFNNEADTPDNFQSRRPNTSFCFLDIRSPGLGDTAMYLCATSREQLAGDEQFFGPGTRLTVL.

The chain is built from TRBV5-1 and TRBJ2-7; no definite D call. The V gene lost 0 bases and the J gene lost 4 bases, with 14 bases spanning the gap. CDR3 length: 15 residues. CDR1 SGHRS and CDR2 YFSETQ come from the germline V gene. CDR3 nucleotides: TGCGCCAGCAGCTTGGCCGCTCAGGATATTTACGAGCAGTACTTC. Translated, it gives CASSLAAQDIYEQYF.

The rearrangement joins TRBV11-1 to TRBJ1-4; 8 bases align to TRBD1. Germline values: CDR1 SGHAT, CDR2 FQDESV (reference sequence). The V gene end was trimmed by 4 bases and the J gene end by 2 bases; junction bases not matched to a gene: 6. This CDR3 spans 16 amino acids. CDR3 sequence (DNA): TGTGCCAGCAGCTCGGACAGGGCGTCTACTAATGAAAAACTGTTTTTT. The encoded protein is CASSSDRASTNEKLFF.

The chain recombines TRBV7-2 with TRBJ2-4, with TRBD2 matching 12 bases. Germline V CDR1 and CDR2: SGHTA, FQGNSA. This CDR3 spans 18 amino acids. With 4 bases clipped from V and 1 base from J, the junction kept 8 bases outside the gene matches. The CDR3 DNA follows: TGTGCCAGCAGCTCCCAGACTAGCGGGGGAGCCGCCAAAAACATTCAGTACTTC. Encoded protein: CASSSQTSGGAAKNIQYF.

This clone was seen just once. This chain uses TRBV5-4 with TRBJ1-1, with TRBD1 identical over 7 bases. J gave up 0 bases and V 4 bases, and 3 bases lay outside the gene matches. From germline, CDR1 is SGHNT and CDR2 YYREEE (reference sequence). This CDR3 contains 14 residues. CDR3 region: CASSPGQMNTEAFF. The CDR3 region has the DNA TGTGCCAGCAGCCCGGGACAGATGAACACTGAAGCTTTCTTT.

CDR3 residues: CASSQDRHSYGYTF. In nucleotides, the CDR3 is TGTGCCAGCAGCCAAGATCGTCACAGCTATGGCTACACCTTC. The chain employs TRBV14 and TRBJ1-2, with D hard to call. From germline, CDR1 is SGHDN and CDR2 FVKESK. V lost 0 bases and J lost 4, with 9 bases in between. The CDR3 is 14 amino acids.

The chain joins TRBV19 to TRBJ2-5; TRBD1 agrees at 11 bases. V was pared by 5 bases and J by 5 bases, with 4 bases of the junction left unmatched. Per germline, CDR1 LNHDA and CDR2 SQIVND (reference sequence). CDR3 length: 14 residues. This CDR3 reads CASSGTGGPETQYF. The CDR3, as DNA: TGTGCCAGTAGTGGGACAGGGGGGCCGGAGACCCAGTACTTC.

The CDR3, as DNA: TGTGCCTGGAGCCGAGGGCTTAATACTGAAGCTTTCTTT. The encoded protein is CAWSRGLNTEAFF. This chain joins TRBV30 and TRBJ1-1; D not resolved. CDR3 length: 13 residues. CDR1 and CDR2 from the germline V gene are GTSNPN and SVGIG (reference sequence). With 3 bases removed from V and 5 bases from J, the gap between germline ends came to 13 bases.

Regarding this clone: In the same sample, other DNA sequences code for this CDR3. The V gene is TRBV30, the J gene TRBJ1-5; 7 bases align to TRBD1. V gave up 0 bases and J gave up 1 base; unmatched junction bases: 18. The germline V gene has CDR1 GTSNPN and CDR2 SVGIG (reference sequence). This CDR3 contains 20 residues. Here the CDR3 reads CAWSVQLHRGKLDSNQPQHF. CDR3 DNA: TGTGCCTGGAGTGTACAATTGCACAGGGGAAAGTTGGACAGCAATCAGCCCCAGCATTTT.

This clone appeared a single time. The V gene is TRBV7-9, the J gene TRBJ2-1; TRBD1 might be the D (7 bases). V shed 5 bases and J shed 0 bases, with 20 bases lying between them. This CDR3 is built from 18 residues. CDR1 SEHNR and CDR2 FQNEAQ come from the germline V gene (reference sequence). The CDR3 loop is CASSGGTARESSYNEQFF. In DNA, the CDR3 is TGTGCCAGCAGCGGGGGGACAGCAAGGGAGAGCTCCTACAATGAGCAGTTCTTC.

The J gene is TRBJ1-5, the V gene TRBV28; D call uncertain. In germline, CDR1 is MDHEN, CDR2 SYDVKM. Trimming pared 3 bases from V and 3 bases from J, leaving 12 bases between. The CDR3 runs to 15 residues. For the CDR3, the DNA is TGTGCCAGCAGTTTTTACAGAGTGACCAATCAGCCCCAGCATTTT. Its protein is CASSFYRVTNQPQHF.

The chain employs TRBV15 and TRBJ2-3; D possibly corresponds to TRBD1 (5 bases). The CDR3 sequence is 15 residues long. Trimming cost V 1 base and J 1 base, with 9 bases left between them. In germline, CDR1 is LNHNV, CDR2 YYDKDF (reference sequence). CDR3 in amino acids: CATSRGGVGTDTQYF. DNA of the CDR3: TGTGCCACCAGCAGAGGGGGCGTGGGCACAGATACGCAGTATTTT.

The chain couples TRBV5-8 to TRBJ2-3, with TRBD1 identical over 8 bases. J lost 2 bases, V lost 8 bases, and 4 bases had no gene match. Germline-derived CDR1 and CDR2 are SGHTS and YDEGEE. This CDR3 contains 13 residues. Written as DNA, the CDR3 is TGTGCCAGTCAGGGGGCGTCCACAGATACGCAGTATTTT. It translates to CASQGASTDTQYF.

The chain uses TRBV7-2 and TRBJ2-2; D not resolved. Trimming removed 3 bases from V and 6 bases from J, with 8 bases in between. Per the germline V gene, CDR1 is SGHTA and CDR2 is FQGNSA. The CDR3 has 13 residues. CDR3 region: CASSFGGPGELFF. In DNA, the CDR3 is TGTGCCAGCAGCTTTGGCGGTCCCGGGGAGCTGTTTTTT.

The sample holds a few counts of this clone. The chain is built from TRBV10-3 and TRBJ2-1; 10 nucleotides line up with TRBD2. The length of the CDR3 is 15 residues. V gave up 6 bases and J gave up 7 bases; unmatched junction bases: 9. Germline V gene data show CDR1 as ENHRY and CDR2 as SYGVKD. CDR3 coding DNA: TGTGCCATCAGCCCGGGACTAGCGATTTGGAATGAGCAGTTCTTC. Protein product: CAISPGLAIWNEQFF.

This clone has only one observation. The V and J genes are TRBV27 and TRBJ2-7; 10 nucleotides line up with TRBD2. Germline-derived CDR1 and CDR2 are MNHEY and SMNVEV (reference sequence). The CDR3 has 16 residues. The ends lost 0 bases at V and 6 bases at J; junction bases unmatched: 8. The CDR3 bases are TGTGCCAGCAGTTTATCGATGTCTAGCGGGAGTGTCGAGCAGTACTTC. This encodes CASSLSMSSGSVEQYF.

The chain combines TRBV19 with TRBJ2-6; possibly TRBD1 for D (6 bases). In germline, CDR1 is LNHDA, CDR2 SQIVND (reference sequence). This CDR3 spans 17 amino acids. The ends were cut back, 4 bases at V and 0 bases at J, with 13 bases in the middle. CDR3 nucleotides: TGTGCCAGTAGTAGACCGGGACACCCCTCTGGGGCCAACGTCCTGACTTTC. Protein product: CASSRPGHPSGANVLTF. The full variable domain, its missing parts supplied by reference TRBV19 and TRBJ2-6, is DGGITQSPKYLFRKEGQNVTLSCEQNLNHDAMYWYRQDPGQGLRLIYYSQIVNDFQKGDIAEGYSVSREKKESFPLTVTSAQKNPTAFYLCASSRPGHPSGANVLTFGAGSRLTVL.

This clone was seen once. CDR3 sequence: CSVVGPAGEDTQYF. The CDR3 nucleotides read TGCAGCGTTGTGGGCCCAGCGGGAGAAGATACGCAGTATTTT. The chain has TRBV29-1 and TRBJ2-3; 8 positions match TRBD2. The V segment lost 4 bases and the J segment 5 bases; nucleotides outside the gene matches: 8. The CDR3 totals 14 residues. The germline V gene encodes CDR1 SQVTM and CDR2 ANQGSEA.

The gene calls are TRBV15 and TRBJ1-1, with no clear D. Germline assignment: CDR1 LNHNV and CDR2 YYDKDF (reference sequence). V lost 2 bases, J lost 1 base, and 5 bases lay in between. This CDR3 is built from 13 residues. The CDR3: CATSRSGNTEAFF. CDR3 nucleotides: TGTGCCACCAGCAGATCGGGGAACACTGAAGCTTTCTTT. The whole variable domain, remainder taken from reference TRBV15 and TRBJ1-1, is DAMVIQNPRYQVTQFGKPVTLSCSQTLNHNVMYWYQQKSSQAPKLLFHYYDKDFNNEADTPDNFQSRRPNTSFCFLDIRSPGLGDTAMYLCATSRSGNTEAFFGQGTRLTVV.

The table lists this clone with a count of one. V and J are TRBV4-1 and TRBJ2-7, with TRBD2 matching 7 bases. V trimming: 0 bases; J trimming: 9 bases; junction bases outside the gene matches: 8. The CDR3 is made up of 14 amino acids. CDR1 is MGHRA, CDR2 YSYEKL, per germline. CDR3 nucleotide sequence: TGCGCCAGCAGCCAAGATCCCCGGGAGGATCCGCAGTACTTC. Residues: CASSQDPREDPQYF.

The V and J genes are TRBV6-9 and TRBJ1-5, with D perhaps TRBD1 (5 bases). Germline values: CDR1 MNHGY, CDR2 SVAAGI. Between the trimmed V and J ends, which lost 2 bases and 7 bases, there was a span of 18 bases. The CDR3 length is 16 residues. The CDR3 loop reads CASSYKVGRLNQPQHF. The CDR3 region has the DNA TGTGCCAGCAGTTATAAGGTGGGGCGCTTGAACCAGCCCCAGCATTTT.

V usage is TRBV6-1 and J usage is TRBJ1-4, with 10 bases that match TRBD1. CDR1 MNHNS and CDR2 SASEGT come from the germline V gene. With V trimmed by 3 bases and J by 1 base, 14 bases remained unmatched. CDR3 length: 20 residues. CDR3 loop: CASSEKTTGTGVVTNEKLFF. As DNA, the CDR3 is TGTGCCAGCAGTGAGAAGACTACCGGGACAGGGGTTGTAACTAATGAAAAACTGTTTTTT.

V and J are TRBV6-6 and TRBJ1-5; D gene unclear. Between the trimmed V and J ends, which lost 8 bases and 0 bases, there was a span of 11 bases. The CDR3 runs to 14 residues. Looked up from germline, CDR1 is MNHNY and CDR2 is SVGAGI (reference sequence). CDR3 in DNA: TGTGCCAGCGCGGGTTTATATAGCAATCAGCCCCAGCATTTT. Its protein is CASAGLYSNQPQHF.

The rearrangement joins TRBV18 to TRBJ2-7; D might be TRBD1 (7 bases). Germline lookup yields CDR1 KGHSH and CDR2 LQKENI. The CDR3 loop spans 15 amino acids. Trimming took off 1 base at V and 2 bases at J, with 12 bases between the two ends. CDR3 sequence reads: CASSPRGTETYEQYF. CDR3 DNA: TGTGCCAGCTCACCACGCGGGACAGAAACCTACGAGCAGTACTTC. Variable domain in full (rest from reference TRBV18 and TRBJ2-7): NAGVMQNPRHLVRRRGQEARLRCSPMKGHSHVYWYRQLPEEGLKFMVYLQKENIIDESGMPKERFSAEFPKEGPSILRIQQVVRGDSAAYFCASSPRGTETYEQYFGPGTRLTVT.

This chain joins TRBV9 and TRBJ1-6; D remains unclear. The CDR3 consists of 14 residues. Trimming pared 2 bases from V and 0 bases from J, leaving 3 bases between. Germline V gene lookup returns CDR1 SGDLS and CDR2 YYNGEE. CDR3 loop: CASSVSSYNSPLHF. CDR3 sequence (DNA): TGTGCCAGCAGCGTCAGCTCCTATAATTCACCCCTCCACTTT.

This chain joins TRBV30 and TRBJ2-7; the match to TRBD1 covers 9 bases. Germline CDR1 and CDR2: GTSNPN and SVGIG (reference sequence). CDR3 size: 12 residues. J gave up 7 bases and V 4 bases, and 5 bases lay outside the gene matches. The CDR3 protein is CAWTDRGWEQYF. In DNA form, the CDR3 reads TGTGCCTGGACGGACAGGGGATGGGAGCAGTACTTC.

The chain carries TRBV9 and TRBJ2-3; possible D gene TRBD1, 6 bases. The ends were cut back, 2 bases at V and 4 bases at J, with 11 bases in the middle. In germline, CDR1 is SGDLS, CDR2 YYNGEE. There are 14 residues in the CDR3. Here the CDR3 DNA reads TGTGCCAGCAGCGTTACAGGGCTCGCAGATACGCAGTATTTT. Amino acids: CASSVTGLADTQYF.

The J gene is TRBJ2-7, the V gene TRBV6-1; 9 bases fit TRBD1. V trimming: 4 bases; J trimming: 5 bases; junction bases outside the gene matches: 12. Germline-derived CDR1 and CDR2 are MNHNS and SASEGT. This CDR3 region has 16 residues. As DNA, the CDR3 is TGTGCCAGCAGTGGGGACAGGGACAGCGTTCTGGACGAGCAGTACTTC. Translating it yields CASSGDRDSVLDEQYF.